What follows is one T cell receptor (beta chain) and its context. This record belongs to a study of PD-1 blockade in classical Hodgkin lymphoma. All patients experienced relapse after autologous stem cell transplantation, and brentuximab vedotin exposure was variable. Purified CD4+ T cells were obtained from thawed PBMCs through magnetic negative selection. Produced via immunoSEQ multiplex PCR; TCRdb's table is partial and in-frame only. The sample contains 30,000 to 40,000 clones, 75% to 95% of which appear only once. CDR1 and CDR2 (germline): MNHNY, SVGAGI (reference sequence). This CDR3 is 16 amino acids long. With 5 bases removed from V and 0 bases from J, the gap between germline ends came to 16 bases.

The sequences come from CD4+ T cells from blood, collected at baseline. The V gene is TRBV6-6, the J gene TRBJ1-1, with D perhaps TRBD1 (5 bases). This sequence originates from a human donor with classical Hodgkin lymphoma. In DNA form, the CDR3 reads TGTGCCAGCAGTCCCCCTTCGGTGGGGGTGAACACTGAAGCTTTCTTT. Residues: CASSPPSVGVNTEAFF.